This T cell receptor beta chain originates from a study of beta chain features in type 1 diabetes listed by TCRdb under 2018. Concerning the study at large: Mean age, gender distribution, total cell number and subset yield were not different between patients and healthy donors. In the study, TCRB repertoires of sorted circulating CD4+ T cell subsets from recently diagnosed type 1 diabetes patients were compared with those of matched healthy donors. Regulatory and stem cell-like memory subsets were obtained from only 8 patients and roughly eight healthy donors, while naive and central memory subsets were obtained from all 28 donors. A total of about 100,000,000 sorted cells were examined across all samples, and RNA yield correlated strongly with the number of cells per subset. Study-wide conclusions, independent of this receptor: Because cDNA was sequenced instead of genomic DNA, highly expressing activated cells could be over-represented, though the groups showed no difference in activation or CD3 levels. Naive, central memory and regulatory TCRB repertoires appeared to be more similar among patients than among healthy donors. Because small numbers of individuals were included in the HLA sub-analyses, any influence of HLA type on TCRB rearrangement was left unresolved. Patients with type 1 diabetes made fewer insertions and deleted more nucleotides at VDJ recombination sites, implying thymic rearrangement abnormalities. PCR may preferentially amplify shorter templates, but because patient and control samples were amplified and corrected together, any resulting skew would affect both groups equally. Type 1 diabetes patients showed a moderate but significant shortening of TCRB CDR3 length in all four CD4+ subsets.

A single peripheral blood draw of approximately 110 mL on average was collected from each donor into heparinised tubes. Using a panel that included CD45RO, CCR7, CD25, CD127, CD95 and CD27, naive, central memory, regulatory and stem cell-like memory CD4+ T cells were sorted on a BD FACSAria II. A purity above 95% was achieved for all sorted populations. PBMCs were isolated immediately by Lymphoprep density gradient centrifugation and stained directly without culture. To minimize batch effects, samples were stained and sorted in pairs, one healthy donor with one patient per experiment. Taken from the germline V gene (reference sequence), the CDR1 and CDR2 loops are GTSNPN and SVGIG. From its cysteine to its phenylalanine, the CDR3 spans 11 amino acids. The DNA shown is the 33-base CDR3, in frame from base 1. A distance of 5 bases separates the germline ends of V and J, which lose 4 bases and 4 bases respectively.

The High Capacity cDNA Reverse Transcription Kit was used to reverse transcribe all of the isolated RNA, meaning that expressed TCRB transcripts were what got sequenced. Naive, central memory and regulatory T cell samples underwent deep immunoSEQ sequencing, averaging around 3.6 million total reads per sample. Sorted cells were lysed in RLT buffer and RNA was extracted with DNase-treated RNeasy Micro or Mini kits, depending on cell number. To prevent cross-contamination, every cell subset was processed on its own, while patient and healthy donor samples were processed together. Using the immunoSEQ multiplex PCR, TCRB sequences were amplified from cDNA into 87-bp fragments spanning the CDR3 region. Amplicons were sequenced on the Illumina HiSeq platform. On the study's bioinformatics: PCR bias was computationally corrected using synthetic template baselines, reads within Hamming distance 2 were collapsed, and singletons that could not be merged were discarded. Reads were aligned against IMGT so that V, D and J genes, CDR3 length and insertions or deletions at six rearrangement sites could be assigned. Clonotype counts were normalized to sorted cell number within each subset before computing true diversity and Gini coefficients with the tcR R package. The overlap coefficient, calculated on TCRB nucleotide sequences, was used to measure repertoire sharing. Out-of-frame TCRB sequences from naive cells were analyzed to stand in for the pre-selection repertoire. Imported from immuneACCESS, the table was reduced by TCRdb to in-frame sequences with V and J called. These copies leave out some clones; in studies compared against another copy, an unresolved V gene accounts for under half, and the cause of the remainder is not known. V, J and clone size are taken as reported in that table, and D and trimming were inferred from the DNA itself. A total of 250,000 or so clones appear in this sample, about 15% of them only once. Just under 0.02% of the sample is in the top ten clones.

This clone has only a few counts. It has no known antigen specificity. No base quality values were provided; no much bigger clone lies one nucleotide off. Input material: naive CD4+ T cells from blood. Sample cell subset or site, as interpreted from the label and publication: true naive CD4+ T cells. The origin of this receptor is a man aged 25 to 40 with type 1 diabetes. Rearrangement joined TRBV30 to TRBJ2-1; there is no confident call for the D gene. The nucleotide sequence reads TGTGCCTGGAACTCATACAATGAGCAGTTCTTC. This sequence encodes CAWNSYNEQFF.